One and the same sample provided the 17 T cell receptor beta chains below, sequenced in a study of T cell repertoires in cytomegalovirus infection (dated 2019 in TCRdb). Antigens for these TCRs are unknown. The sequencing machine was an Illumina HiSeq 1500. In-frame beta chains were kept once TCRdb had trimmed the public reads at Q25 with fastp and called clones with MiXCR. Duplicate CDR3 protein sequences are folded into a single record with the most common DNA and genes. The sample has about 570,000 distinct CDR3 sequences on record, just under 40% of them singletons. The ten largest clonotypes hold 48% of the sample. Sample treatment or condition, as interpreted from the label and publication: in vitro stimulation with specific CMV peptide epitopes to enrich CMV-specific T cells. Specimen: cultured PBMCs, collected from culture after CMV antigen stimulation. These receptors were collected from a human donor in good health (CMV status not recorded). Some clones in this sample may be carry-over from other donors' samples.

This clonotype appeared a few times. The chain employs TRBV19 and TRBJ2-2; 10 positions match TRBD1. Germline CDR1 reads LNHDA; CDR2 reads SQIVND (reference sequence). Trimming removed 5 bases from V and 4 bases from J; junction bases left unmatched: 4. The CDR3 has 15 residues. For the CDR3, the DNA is TGTGCCAGTAGTTCCGGGACAGGGGCCACCGGGGAGCTGTTTTTT. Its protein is CASSSGTGATGELFF. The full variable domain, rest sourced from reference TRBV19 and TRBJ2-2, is DGGITQSPKYLFRKEGQNVTLSCEQNLNHDAMYWYRQDPGQGLRLIYYSQIVNDFQKGDIAEGYSVSREKKESFPLTVTSAQKNPTAFYLCASSSGTGATGELFFGEGSRLTVL.

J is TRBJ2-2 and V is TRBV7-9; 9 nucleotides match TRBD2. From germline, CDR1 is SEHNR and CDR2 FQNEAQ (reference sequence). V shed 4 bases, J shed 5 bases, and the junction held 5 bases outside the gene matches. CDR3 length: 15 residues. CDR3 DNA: TGTGCCAGCAGCTATAGCGGGAGTGCGACCGGGGAGCTGTTTTTT. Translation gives CASSYSGSATGELFF.

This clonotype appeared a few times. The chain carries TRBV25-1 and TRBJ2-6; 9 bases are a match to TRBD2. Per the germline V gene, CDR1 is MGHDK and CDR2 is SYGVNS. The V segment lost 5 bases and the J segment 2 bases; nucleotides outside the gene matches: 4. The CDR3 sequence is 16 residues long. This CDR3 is CASSPRGRAGANVLTF. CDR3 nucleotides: TGTGCCAGCAGTCCACGCGGGAGGGCTGGGGCCAACGTCCTGACTTTC.

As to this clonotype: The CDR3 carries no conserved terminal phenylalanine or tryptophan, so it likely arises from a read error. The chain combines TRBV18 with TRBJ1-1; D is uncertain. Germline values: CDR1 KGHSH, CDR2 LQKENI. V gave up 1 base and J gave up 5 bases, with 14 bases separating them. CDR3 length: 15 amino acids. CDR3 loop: CASSPQVGLGTEAFV. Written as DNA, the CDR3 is TGTGCCAGCTCACCACAAGTGGGTCTGGGGACTGAAGCTTTCGTT.

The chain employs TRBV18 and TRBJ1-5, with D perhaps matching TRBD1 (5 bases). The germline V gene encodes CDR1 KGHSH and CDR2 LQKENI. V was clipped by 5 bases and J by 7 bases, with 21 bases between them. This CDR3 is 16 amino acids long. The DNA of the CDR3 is TGTGCCAGCTCAGCAGCGAGGAGGGGACCCGAGCAGCCCCAGCATTTT. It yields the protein CASSAARRGPEQPQHF.

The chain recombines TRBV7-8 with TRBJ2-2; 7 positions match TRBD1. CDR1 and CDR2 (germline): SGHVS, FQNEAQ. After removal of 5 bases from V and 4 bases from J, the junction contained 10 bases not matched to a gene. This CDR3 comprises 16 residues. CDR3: CASSTGQAMGTGELFF. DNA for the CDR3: TGTGCCAGCAGCACCGGACAGGCGATGGGCACCGGGGAGCTGTTTTTT.

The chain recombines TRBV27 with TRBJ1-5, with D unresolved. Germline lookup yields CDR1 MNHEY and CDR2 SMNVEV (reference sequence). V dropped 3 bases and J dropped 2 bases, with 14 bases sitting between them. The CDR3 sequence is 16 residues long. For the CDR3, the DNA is TGTGCCAGCAGTTTGATGGCTCTTTCGGGCAATCAGCCCCAGCATTTT. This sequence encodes CASSLMALSGNQPQHF.

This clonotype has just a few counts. The CDR3, as DNA: TGTGCCAGCAGCCCCCGGGGCGACAGAGAAAGTAATTCACCCCTCCACTTT. This translates into CASSPRGDRESNSPLHF. V and J are TRBV5-3 and TRBJ1-6, with a tentative D call TRBD1 (5 bases). TRBV5-3 is an ORF; its function is uncertain. V lost 8 bases and J lost 6, with 24 bases in between. The CDR3 loop spans 17 amino acids.

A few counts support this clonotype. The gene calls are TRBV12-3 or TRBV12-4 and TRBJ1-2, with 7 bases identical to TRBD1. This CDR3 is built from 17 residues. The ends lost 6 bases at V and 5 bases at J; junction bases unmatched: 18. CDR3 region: CASRFNHLYRGGYGYTF. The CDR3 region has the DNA TGTGCCAGCAGATTCAACCACCTCTACAGGGGCGGGTATGGCTACACCTTC.

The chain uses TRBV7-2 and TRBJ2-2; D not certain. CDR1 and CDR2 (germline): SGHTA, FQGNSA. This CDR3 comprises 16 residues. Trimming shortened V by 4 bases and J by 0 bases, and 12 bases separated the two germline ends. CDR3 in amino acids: CASSSIVATNTGELFF. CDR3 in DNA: TGTGCCAGCAGCTCAATAGTGGCTACGAACACCGGGGAGCTGTTTTTT.

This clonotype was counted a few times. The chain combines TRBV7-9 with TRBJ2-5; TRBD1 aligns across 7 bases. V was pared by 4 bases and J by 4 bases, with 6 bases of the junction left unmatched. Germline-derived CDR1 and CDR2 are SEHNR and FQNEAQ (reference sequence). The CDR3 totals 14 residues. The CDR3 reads CASSSYRDRETQYF. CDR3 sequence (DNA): TGTGCCAGCAGCTCCTACCGGGACAGAGAGACCCAGTACTTC.

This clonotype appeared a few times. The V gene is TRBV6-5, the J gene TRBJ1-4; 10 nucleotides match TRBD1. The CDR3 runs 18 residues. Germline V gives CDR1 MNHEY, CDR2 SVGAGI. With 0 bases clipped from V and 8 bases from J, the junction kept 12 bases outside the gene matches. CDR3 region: CASSYSGTGASMGEKLFF. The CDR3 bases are TGTGCCAGCAGTTACTCCGGGACAGGGGCCTCCATGGGGGAAAAACTGTTTTTT.

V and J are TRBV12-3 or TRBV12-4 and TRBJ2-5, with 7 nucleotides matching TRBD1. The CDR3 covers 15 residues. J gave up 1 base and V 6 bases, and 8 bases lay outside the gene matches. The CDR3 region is CASSPQGQSQETQYF. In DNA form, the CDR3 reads TGTGCCAGCAGCCCGCAGGGACAGTCCCAAGAGACCCAGTACTTC.

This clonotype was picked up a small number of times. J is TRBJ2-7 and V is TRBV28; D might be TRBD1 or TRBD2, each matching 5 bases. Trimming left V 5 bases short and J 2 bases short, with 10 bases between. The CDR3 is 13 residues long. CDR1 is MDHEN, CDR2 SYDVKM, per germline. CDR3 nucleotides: TGTGCCAGCAGTCCATGGGACGCCTACGAGCAGTACTTC. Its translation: CASSPWDAYEQYF.

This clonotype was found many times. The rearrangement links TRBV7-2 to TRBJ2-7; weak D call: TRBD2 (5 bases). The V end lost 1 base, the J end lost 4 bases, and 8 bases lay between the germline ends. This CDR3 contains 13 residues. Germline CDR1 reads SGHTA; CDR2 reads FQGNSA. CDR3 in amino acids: CASSLGWEYEQYF. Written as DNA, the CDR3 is TGTGCCAGCAGCTTAGGGTGGGAGTACGAGCAGTACTTC.

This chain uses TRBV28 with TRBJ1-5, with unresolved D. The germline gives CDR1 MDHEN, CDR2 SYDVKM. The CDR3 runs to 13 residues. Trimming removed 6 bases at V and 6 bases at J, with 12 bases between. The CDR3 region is CASREARRQPQHF. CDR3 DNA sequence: TGTGCCAGCAGAGAGGCCCGGCGTCAGCCCCAGCATTTT.

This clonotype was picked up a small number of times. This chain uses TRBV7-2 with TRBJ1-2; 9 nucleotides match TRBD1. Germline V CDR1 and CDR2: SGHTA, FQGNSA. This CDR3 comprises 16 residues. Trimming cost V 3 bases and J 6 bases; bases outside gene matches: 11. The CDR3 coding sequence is TGTGCCAGCAGCTTGTCATGGAACAGGGGGCAGGATGGCTACACCTTC. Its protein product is CASSLSWNRGQDGYTF.